This TCR beta chain is from a study of early T cells in non-severe SARS-CoV-2 infection. Whole-study context: Unpaired chains resulted from sequencing bulk RNA of unsorted whole blood.

Per germline, CDR1 SGDLS and CDR2 YYNGEE. Trimming took 0 bases from V and 18 from J, leaving 16 bases between them. The CDR3 sequence is 13 residues long. Unique molecular identifiers were affixed to single, distinct cDNA molecules. TCRdb processed the 5' RACE reads anew with MiXCR; each CDR3 protein has one entry. This sample has 86,000 or so distinct CDR3 sequences, with about an eighth found just once. What was sequenced was whole blood. The chain uses TRBV9 and TRBJ1-6; D gene uncertain. The clonotype was recovered from an adult who was a healthcare worker with PCR-confirmed SARS-CoV-2 infection or an uninfected control (not recorded which). The CDR3 coding sequence is TGTGCCAGCAGCGTAGACGCCAGCCATTTCTCCCACTTT. Translation: CASSVDASHFSHF.